The 2 T cell receptor beta chains presented below share a single source sample, sequenced in a study of blood T cell repertoires in COVID-19. The assay was immunoSEQ multiplex PCR, and TCRdb's table has in-frame clones only and misses some. The profile covers fewer than 200,000 clones, with 87% appearing a single time and roughly 21% taken by the ten largest. The sample comprised peripheral blood. The receptors were gathered from a man in his sixties with active or convalescent COVID-19.

This clone was seen a single time. The J gene is TRBJ2-1, the V gene TRBV4-1; TRBD1 agrees at 8 bases. Germline-derived CDR1 and CDR2 are MGHRA and YSYEKL. The CDR3 runs to 15 residues. The V and J ends lost 4 bases and 6 bases, in that order; junction bases with no gene match: 8. The CDR3 region is CASSRGQGIGNEQFF. Written as DNA, the CDR3 is TGCGCCAGCAGCCGAGGACAGGGAATCGGCAATGAGCAGTTCTTC.

J is TRBJ2-1 and V is TRBV4-2; 9 bases align to TRBD2. The length of the CDR3 is 14 residues. Trimming took 0 bases from V and 12 from J; bases not matched to a gene: 6. Germline lookup yields CDR1 LGHNA and CDR2 YNFKEQ. The CDR3 loop is CASSQDGAGGLQFF. The CDR3 DNA follows: TGTGCCAGCAGCCAAGACGGAGCGGGGGGCCTGCAGTTCTTC.